These T cell receptor beta chains were read from a single sample in a study of shared clonotypes between healthy human individuals. The table came from immunoSEQ multiplex PCR; TCRdb's copy has only in-frame clones and leaves some out. The sample lists 2 million to 2.5 million clones; approximately 95% were seen once. Material for sequencing was naive CD4+ T cells from PBMCs. These receptors came from a man aged 18-30 years in good health. Some clones in this sample may be carry-over from other donors' samples. The conserved cysteine and the conserved F or W are not part of the CDR3 here. A row's size may be missing; if present it is once, few, many or a size class.

cdr3_aa: ASSLSLGQGGNTIY; v_call: TRBV7-9; j_call: TRBJ1-3; clone_size: NA
cdr3_aa: ASSYEMMEGNTEAF; v_call: TRBV6-7; j_call: TRBJ1-1; clone_size: NA
cdr3_aa: AWSVTGTNEKLF; v_call: TRBV30; j_call: TRBJ1-4; clone_size: few
cdr3_aa: ASSAGQTYNEQF; v_call: TRBV6-1; j_call: TRBJ2-1; clone_size: NA
cdr3_aa: ASRGGQVANTGELF; v_call: TRBV28; j_call: TRBJ2-2; clone_size: NA
cdr3_aa: ASSEAGYTEAF; v_call: TRBV2; j_call: TRBJ1-1; clone_size: NA
cdr3_aa: ASSLALGSSYNEQF; v_call: TRBV5-4; j_call: TRBJ2-1; clone_size: NA
cdr3_aa: ASGSGTGSNEQF; v_call: TRBV5-4; j_call: TRBJ2-1; clone_size: NA
cdr3_aa: ASSLSNRAQAQD; v_call: TRBV28; j_call: TRBJ2-5; clone_size: NA
cdr3_aa: ASSLGTQGSGYT; v_call: TRBV5-1; j_call: TRBJ1-2; clone_size: NA